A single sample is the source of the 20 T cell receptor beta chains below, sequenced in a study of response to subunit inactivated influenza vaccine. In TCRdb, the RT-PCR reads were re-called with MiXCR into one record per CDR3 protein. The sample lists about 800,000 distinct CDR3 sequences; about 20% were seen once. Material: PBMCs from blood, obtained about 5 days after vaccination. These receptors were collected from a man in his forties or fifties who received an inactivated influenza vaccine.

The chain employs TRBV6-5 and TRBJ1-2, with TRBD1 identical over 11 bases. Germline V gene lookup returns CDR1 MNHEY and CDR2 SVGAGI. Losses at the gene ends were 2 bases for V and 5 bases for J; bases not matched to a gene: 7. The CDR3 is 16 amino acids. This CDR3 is CASSYARTGGGYGYTF. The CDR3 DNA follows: TGTGCCAGCAGTTACGCCCGGACAGGGGGCGGATATGGCTACACCTTC.

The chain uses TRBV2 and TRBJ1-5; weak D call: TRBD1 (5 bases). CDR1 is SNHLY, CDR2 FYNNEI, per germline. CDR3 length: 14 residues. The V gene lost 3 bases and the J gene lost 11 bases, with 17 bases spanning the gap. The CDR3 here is CASSDAATIRAQHF. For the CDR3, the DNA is TGTGCCAGCAGTGACGCGGCTACAATCAGGGCCCAGCATTTT.

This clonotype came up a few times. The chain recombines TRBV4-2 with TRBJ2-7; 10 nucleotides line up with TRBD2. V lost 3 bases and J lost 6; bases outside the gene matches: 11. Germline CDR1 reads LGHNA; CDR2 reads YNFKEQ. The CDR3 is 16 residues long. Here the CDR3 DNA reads TGTGCCAGCAGCCAGGGGGAGCTAGCGGGAGTCTCCGAGCAGTACTTC. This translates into CASSQGELAGVSEQYF.

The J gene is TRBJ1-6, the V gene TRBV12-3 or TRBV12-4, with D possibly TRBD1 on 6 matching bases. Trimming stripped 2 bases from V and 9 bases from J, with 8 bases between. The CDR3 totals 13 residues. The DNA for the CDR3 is TGTGCCAGCAGTTTACAGGGGACTTCACCCCTCCACTTT. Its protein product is CASSLQGTSPLHF.

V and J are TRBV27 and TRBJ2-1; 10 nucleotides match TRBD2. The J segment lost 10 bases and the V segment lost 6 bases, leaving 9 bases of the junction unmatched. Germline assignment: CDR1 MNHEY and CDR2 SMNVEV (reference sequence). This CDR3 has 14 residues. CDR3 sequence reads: CASSLLAGFHEQFF. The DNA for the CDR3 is TGTGCCAGCAGCCTACTAGCGGGATTTCACGAGCAGTTCTTC.

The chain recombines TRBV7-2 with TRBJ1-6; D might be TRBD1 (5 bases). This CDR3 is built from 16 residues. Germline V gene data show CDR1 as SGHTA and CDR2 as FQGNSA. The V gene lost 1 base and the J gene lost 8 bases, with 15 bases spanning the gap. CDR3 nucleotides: TGTGCCAGCAGCTTAGATACCAGGGCAGTTGATTCACCCCTCCACTTT. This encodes CASSLDTRAVDSPLHF. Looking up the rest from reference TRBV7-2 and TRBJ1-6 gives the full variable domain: GAGVSQSPSNKVTEKGKDVELRCDPISGHTALYWYRQSLGQGLEFLIYFQGNSAPDKSGLPSDRFSAERTGGSVSTLTIQRTQQEDSAVYLCASSLDTRAVDSPLHFGNGTRLTVT.

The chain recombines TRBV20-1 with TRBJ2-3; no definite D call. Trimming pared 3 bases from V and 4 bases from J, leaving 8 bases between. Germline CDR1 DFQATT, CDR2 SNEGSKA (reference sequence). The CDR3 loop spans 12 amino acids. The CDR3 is CSASKVADTQYF. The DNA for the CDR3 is TGCAGTGCTAGCAAGGTCGCAGATACGCAGTATTTT.

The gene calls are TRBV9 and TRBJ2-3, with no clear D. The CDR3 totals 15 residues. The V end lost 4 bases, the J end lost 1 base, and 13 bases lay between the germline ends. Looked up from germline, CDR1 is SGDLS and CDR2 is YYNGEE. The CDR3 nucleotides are TGTGCCAGCAGCTTGGGAATGGCGGGCACAGATACGCAGTATTTT. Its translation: CASSLGMAGTDTQYF.

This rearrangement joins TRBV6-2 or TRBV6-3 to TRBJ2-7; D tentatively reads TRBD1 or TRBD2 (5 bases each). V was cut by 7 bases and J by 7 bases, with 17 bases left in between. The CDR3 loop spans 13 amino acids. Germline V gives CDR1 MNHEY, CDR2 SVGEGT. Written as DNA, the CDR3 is TGTGCCAGCAAACCAAGTGGGGGTGCTGAGCAGTACTTC. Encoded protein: CASKPSGGAEQYF.

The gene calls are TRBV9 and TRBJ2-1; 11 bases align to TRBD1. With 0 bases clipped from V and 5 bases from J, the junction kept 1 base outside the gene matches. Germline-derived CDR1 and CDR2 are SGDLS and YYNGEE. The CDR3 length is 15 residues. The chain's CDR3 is CASSVGGQGDNEQFF. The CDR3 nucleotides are TGTGCCAGCAGCGTAGGGGGACAGGGGGACAATGAGCAGTTCTTC.

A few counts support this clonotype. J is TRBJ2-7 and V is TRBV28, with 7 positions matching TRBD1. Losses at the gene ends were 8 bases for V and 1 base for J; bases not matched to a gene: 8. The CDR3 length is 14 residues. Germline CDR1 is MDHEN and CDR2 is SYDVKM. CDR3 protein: CASDRQGRSYEQYF. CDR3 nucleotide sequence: TGTGCCAGCGATAGACAGGGCCGTTCCTACGAGCAGTACTTC.

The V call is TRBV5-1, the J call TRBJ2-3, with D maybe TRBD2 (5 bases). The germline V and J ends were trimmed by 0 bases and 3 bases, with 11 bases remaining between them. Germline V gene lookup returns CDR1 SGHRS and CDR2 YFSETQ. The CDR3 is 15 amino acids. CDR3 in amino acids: CASSLAVPGTDTQYF. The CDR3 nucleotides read TGCGCCAGCAGCTTGGCCGTCCCGGGGACAGATACGCAGTATTTT.

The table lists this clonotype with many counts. As DNA, the CDR3 is TGCAGTGCCCGGGCAATTGGCGGTGGAGAGACCCAGTACTTC. Its translation is CSARAIGGGETQYF. This rearrangement joins TRBV20-1 to TRBJ2-5; D remains unclear. There are 14 residues in the CDR3. The ends were cut back, 6 bases at V and 4 bases at J, with 18 bases in the middle. Germline V CDR1 and CDR2: DFQATT, SNEGSKA (reference sequence).

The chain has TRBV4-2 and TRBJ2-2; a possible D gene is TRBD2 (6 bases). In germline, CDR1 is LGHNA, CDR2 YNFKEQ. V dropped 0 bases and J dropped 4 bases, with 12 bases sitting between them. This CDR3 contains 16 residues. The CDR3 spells CASSQEEGKATGELFF. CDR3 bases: TGTGCCAGCAGCCAAGAGGAGGGGAAGGCCACCGGGGAGCTGTTTTTT.

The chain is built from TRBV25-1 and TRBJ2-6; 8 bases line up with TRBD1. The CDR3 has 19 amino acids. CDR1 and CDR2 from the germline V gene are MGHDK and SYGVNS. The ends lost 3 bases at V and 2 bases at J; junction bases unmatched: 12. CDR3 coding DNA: TGTGCCAGCAGTGATGTCCCGGGGGACAGGATAACTGGGGCCAACGTCCTGACTTTC. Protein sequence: CASSDVPGDRITGANVLTF.

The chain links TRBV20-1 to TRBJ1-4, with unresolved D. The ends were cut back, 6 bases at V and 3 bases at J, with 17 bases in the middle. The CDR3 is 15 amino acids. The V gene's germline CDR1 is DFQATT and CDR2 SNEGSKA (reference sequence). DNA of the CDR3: TGCAGTGCCCTGGTGAGGACCGGGTCTAATGAAAAACTGTTTTTT. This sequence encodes CSALVRTGSNEKLFF.

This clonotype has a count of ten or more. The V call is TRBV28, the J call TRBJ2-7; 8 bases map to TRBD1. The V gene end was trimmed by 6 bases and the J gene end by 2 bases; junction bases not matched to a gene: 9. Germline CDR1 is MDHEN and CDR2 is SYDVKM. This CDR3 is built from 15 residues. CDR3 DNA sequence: TGTGCCAGCAGCTTAGGTGGACAGGGAACCTACGAGCAGTACTTC. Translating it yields CASSLGGQGTYEQYF. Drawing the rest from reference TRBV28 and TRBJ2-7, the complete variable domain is DVKVTQSSRYLVKRTGEKVFLECVQDMDHENMFWYRQDPGLGLRLIYFSYDVKMKEKGDIPEGYSVSREKKERFSLILESASTNQTSMYLCASSLGGQGTYEQYFGPGTRLTVT.

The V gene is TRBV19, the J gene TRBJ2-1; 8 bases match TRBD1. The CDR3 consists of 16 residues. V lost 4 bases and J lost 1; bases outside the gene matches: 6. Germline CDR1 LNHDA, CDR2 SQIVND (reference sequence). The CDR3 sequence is CASSTTGGGSYNEQFF. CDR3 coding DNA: TGTGCCAGTAGTACTACAGGGGGTGGTTCCTACAATGAGCAGTTCTTC.

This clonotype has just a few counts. The CDR3: CASSLTGTFYEQYF. The CDR3 DNA reads TGTGCCAGCAGCTTGACCGGGACCTTCTACGAGCAGTACTTC. This chain connects TRBV7-2 to TRBJ2-7; D possibly matches TRBD1 or TRBD2 (5 bases each). CDR3 size: 14 residues. Trimming left V 3 bases short and J 3 bases short, with 12 bases between. CDR1 is SGHTA, CDR2 FQGNSA, per germline.

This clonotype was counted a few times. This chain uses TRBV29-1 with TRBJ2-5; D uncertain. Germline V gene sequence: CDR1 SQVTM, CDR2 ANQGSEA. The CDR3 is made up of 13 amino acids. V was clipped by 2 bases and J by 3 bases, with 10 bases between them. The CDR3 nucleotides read TGCAGCGTTGAACTCCGATTAAAAGAGACCCAGTACTTC. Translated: CSVELRLKETQYF.